A single sample gave rise to the 16 T cell receptor beta chains below, sequenced in a study of memory CD4+ T cells and cytomegalovirus serostatus. Measured with immunoSEQ multiplex PCR; TCRdb has only the in-frame clones, and not every one. The sample yields approximately 47,000 clones, roughly 73% seen once. Single viable CD3+CD4+CD8-CD45RO+ cells were sorted as the memory CD4+ T cells. The sequencing input was memory CD4+ T cells from blood. The receptors stem from an adult in good health and CMV-seronegative.

CDR3 protein: CATSRPGLESDTQYF. For the CDR3, the DNA is TGTGCCACCAGCAGACCGGGACTAGAGTCCGATACGCAGTATTTT. The chain has TRBV15 and TRBJ2-3; 8 nucleotides line up with TRBD2. Trimming at V came to 2 bases and at J to 6 bases, leaving 7 bases not matched to a gene. Germline CDR1 reads LNHNV; CDR2 reads YYDKDF (reference sequence). The CDR3 contains 15 residues.

This chain joins TRBV7-2 and TRBJ1-2, with 7 nucleotides matching TRBD1. CDR1 is SGHTA and CDR2 is FQGNSA in the germline V gene. Trimming removed 1 base from V and 7 bases from J; junction bases left unmatched: 6. This CDR3 has 14 residues. For the CDR3, the DNA is TGTGCCAGCAGCTTAGTATTACAGGGGCTTGGCTACACCTTC. Protein sequence: CASSLVLQGLGYTF. The variable domain in full, completed from reference TRBV7-2 and TRBJ1-2, reads GAGVSQSPSNKVTEKGKDVELRCDPISGHTALYWYRQSLGQGLEFLIYFQGNSAPDKSGLPSDRFSAERTGGSVSTLTIQRTQQEDSAVYLCASSLVLQGLGYTFGSGTRLTVV.

This chain joins TRBV19 and TRBJ2-5, with D possibly TRBD2 on 5 matching bases. Germline V CDR1 and CDR2: LNHDA, SQIVND (reference sequence). V gave up 2 bases and J gave up 7 bases, with 5 bases separating them. The CDR3 spans 11 residues. CDR3 nucleotide sequence: TGTGCCAGTAGTATACGGGGGACCCAGTACTTC. Amino acid sequence: CASSIRGTQYF.

V usage is TRBV5-6 and J usage is TRBJ1-2; a possible D gene is TRBD1 (5 bases). The CDR3 is 16 amino acids. CDR1 SGHDT and CDR2 YYEEEE come from the germline V gene. Trimming removed 3 bases from V and 4 bases from J, with 19 bases in between. CDR3 sequence reads: CASSSSAGTYTYGYTF. The CDR3 DNA reads as TGTGCCAGCAGCTCGTCGGCAGGGACCTACACCTATGGCTACACCTTC.

The rearrangement uses TRBV28 and TRBJ1-5; possible D gene TRBD1, 6 bases. Germline CDR1 and CDR2: MDHEN and SYDVKM. V was trimmed by 2 bases and J by 4 bases, leaving 12 bases between them. The length of the CDR3 is 15 residues. The CDR3 bases are TGTGCCAGCAGTTTAAGTATGCAGGGGAATCAGCCCCAGCATTTT. Translating it yields CASSLSMQGNQPQHF.

The V gene is TRBV18, the J gene TRBJ1-3, with 8 positions matching TRBD1. The CDR3 has 14 amino acids. The J segment lost 4 bases and the V segment lost 3 bases, leaving 2 bases of the junction unmatched. The V gene's germline CDR1 is KGHSH and CDR2 LQKENI. DNA of the CDR3: TGTGCCAGCTCACCCGGGACAGGCGGAAACACCATATATTTT. Protein product: CASSPGTGGNTIYF. The variable domain in full, with the rest retrieved from reference TRBV18 and TRBJ1-3, is NAGVMQNPRHLVRRRGQEARLRCSPMKGHSHVYWYRQLPEEGLKFMVYLQKENIIDESGMPKERFSAEFPKEGPSILRIQQVVRGDSAAYFCASSPGTGGNTIYFGEGSWLTVV.

This clone has more than one count but fewer than ten. The V gene is TRBV2, the J gene TRBJ2-1; D is unclear. This CDR3 has 11 amino acids. The germline V and J ends were trimmed by 4 bases and 8 bases, with 6 bases remaining between them. CDR1 and CDR2 (germline): SNHLY, FYNNEI. The CDR3 loop is CASSARYEQFF. In nucleotides, the CDR3 is TGTGCCAGCAGTGCACGATATGAGCAGTTCTTC. Filled out from reference TRBV2 and TRBJ2-1, the complete variable domain reads EPEVTQTPSHQVTQMGQEVILRCVPISNHLYFYWYRQILGQKVEFLVSFYNNEISEKSEIFDDQFSVERPDGSNFTLKIRSTKLEDSAMYFCASSARYEQFFGPGTRLTVL.

This clone is termed medium-sized. This chain uses TRBV28 with TRBJ2-3; the D gene could be TRBD1 or TRBD2 (5 bases each). This CDR3 contains 13 residues. Trimming pared 5 bases from V and 8 bases from J, leaving 14 bases between. Germline V gives CDR1 MDHEN, CDR2 SYDVKM. The CDR3 nucleotides are TGTGCCAGCAGTCTTACCACCGGGACTACGCAGTATTTT. Translation gives CASSLTTGTTQYF.

J is TRBJ2-1 and V is TRBV27; TRBD2 matches 8 bases. Trimming cost V 4 bases and J 0 bases; bases outside gene matches: 2. CDR1 is MNHEY, CDR2 SMNVEV, per germline (reference sequence). There are 15 residues in the CDR3. The CDR3 is CASSSGGYSYNEQFF. CDR3 nucleotide sequence: TGTGCCAGCAGTTCGGGGGGGTACTCCTACAATGAGCAGTTCTTC.

This clone was recorded a few times. The CDR3 region has the DNA TGTGCCAGCAGCTCCGATATGAACACCGGGGAGCTGTTTTTT. The encoded protein is CASSSDMNTGELFF. The chain carries TRBV7-6 and TRBJ2-2; no clear D. Germline CDR1 SGHVS, CDR2 FNYEAQ. The CDR3 loop spans 14 amino acids. V gave up 4 bases and J gave up 1 base, with 7 bases separating them. The full variable domain, rest sourced from reference TRBV7-6 and TRBJ2-2, is GAGVSQSPRYKVTKRGQDVALRCDPISGHVSLYWYRQALGQGPEFLTYFNYEAQQDKSGLPNDRFSAERPEGSISTLTIQRTEQRDSAMYRCASSSDMNTGELFFGEGSRLTVL.

The rearrangement uses TRBV4-2 and TRBJ1-1, with no clear D. Trimming removed 0 bases at V and 0 bases at J, with 20 bases between. The CDR3 extends over 19 amino acids. Germline loops: CDR1 LGHNA, CDR2 YNFKEQ. This CDR3 is CASSQDGSAGGGMNTEAFF. The CDR3 region has the DNA TGTGCCAGCAGCCAAGATGGGTCCGCGGGCGGTGGAATGAACACTGAAGCTTTCTTT.

This sequence joins TRBV18 and TRBJ2-7; 8 bases are a match to TRBD1. CDR1 KGHSH and CDR2 LQKENI come from the germline V gene. The junction had 6 bases not matched to a gene; V was cut back by 4 bases and J by 7 bases. The CDR3 runs to 13 residues. CDR3 protein: CASSQNRGYEQYF. CDR3 DNA: TGTGCCAGCTCACAAAACAGGGGGTATGAGCAGTACTTC.

CDR3 protein: CASIAGGGQTQYF. CDR3 sequence (DNA): TGTGCCAGCATTGCGGGGGGGGGTCAGACCCAGTACTTC. This chain links TRBV6-1 with TRBJ2-5, with 9 bases that match TRBD2. Per germline, CDR1 MNHNS and CDR2 SASEGT. With 7 bases clipped from V and 6 bases from J, the junction kept 6 bases outside the gene matches. The CDR3 loop spans 13 amino acids.

The chain carries TRBV11-1 and TRBJ1-1, with D maybe TRBD1 (5 bases). Germline values: CDR1 SGHAT, CDR2 FQDESV (reference sequence). Trimming removed 0 bases at V and 0 bases at J, with 8 bases between. The CDR3 length is 15 residues. The CDR3 coding sequence is TGTGCCAGCAGCTTAGCGACAGCCTTGAACACTGAAGCTTTCTTT. Protein: CASSLATALNTEAFF.

The CDR3 here is CASSSLAGGSNEQFF. The CDR3 DNA sequence: TGTGCCAGCAGCTCCTTGGCGGGAGGAAGTAATGAGCAGTTCTTC. This chain joins TRBV11-2 and TRBJ2-1; 8 bases align to TRBD2. The germline gives CDR1 SGHAT, CDR2 FQNNGV. The ends lost 4 bases at V and 7 bases at J; junction bases unmatched: 9. The CDR3 has 15 amino acids.

This chain uses TRBV27 with TRBJ2-2; no definite D call. Germline values: CDR1 MNHEY, CDR2 SMNVEV (reference sequence). This CDR3 is 12 amino acids long. Trimming took 4 bases from V and 2 from J, leaving 2 bases between them. Here the CDR3 reads CASSYNTGELFF. The DNA of the CDR3 is TGTGCCAGCAGTTATAACACCGGGGAGCTGTTTTTT.